This T cell receptor (beta chain) was obtained from a study of T cell responses to AZD1222 COVID-19 vaccine. The CDR3 loop spans 14 amino acids. Germline V CDR1 and CDR2: SEHNR, FQNEAQ (reference sequence). With 5 bases clipped from V and 4 bases from J, the junction kept 4 bases outside the gene matches. Sequencing was performed with immunoSEQ multiplex PCR; in TCRdb, only in-frame clones are kept and a portion is missing. The data show around 130,000 clones, with roughly 93% seen just once and approximately 7% held by the top ten. Study-level points and caveats: Spike-specific TCR depth and breadth grew after two AZD1222 doses. Only five to seven individuals given AZD1222 were seropositive at baseline.

To note about this clone: Its antigen is still unknown.

V usage is TRBV7-9 and J usage is TRBJ1-2, with 10 bases that match TRBD1. This TCR came from an adult in good health. The sequences come from peripheral blood, collected on day 0 of AZD1222 vaccination. CDR3 sequence (DNA): TGTGCCAGCAGCCTACGGACAGGGGGCTATGGCTACACCTTC. It encodes CASSLRTGGYGYTF.